One sample yielded the 7 T cell receptor beta chains listed below, sequenced in a study of identical twins. Each CDR3 protein gets one entry after TCRdb re-called the 5' RACE reads with MiXCR. The table shows hundreds of thousands of distinct CDR3 sequences, with about 18% occurring only once. This sample was also put to use in a study of T cells expressing NK-cell markers.

What was sequenced was PBMCs. The receptor source for this set is a woman under 30 in good health.

This clonotype was picked up a small number of times. This chain joins TRBV10-3 and TRBJ2-7; possibly TRBD2 for D (5 bases). Trimming cost V 4 bases and J 0 bases, with 13 bases left between them. The CDR3 runs to 15 residues. CDR1 is ENHRY, CDR2 SYGVKD, per germline. CDR3 region: CAISVGGQSSYEQYF. The CDR3 DNA reads TGTGCCATCAGTGTTGGCGGGCAGAGCTCCTACGAGCAGTACTTC.

The CDR3 region has the DNA TGCAGTGCAAAAAAGGACGGAAACAATGAGCAGTTCTTC. Its translation: CSAKKDGNNEQFF. The chain couples TRBV20-1 to TRBJ2-1; D ambiguous. CDR1 is DFQATT and CDR2 is SNEGSKA in the germline V gene (reference sequence). The CDR3 extends over 13 amino acids. V lost 6 bases and J 5 bases, leaving 14 bases between the germline ends.

This clonotype showed up just a few times. The chain joins TRBV7-9 to TRBJ1-2, with no clear D. V was shortened by 10 bases and J by 0 bases, with 12 bases between the two germline ends. The CDR3 has 13 amino acids. Germline V lookup: CDR1 SEHNR, CDR2 FQNEAQ (reference sequence). In DNA form, the CDR3 reads TGTGCCACCCCCTCAACAGCTAACTATGGCTACACCTTC. It yields the protein CATPSTANYGYTF. The full variable domain, in which reference TRBV7-9 and TRBJ1-2 provide the parts outside the CDR3, is DTGVSQNPRHKITKRGQNVTFRCDPISEHNRLYWYRQTLGQGPEFLTYFQNEAQLEKSRLLSDRFSAERPKGSFSTLEIQRTEQGDSAMYLCATPSTANYGYTFGSGTRLTVV.

This clonotype was seen a few times. The chain joins TRBV6-5 to TRBJ2-5; TRBD1 might be the D (5 bases). CDR3 length equals 14 residues. Germline V gene sequence: CDR1 MNHEY, CDR2 SVGAGI. The V end lost 2 bases, the J end lost 1 base, and 8 bases lay between the germline ends. The DNA for the CDR3 is TGTGCCAGCAGTTACGGGGCAGTCCAAGAGACCCAGTACTTC. Its translation: CASSYGAVQETQYF.

This clonotype appeared a few times. The chain links TRBV5-1 to TRBJ2-7; TRBD1 matches at 8 bases. The J segment lost 3 bases and the V segment lost 0 bases, leaving 5 bases of the junction unmatched. Germline V CDR1 and CDR2: SGHRS, YFSETQ. The CDR3 covers 15 residues. The CDR3 region has the DNA TGCGCCAGCAGCTTGGCTGGGACAGGCCGCTACGAGCAGTACTTC. Residues: CASSLAGTGRYEQYF.

J is TRBJ2-2 and V is TRBV7-8; 7 positions match TRBD2. V trimming: 4 bases; J trimming: 6 bases; junction bases outside the gene matches: 8. CDR3 size: 15 residues. CDR1 SGHVS and CDR2 FQNEAQ come from the germline V gene. This CDR3 is CASSSRVAGAGELFF. The CDR3 nucleotides read TGTGCCAGCAGCTCGCGGGTTGCGGGAGCCGGGGAGCTGTTTTTT.

This clonotype was seen repeatedly, ten times or more. J is TRBJ1-1 and V is TRBV18, with 9 bases matching TRBD1. CDR1 and CDR2 from the germline V gene are KGHSH and LQKENI. CDR3 length: 14 residues. Losses at the gene ends were 6 bases for V and 3 bases for J; bases not matched to a gene: 5. CDR3 DNA sequence: TGTGCCAGCTCTCCTAACAGGGGGCACACTGAAGCTTTCTTT. It codes for CASSPNRGHTEAFF.